These 22 T cell receptor beta chains originate from one sample sequenced in a study of Ad26.COV2.S vaccination and SARS-CoV-2 variants (dated by TCRdb to the early 2020s). To prepare the library, the immunoSEQ multiplex PCR assay was applied. Imported from immuneACCESS, the table was reduced by TCRdb to in-frame sequences with V and J called. These copies leave out some clones; in studies compared against another copy, an unresolved V gene accounts for under half, and the cause of the remainder is not known. Recorded for this sample are about 350,000 clones; 80% to 90% of them occurred a single time. Approximately 3.5% of the sample is taken by the ten largest. The treatment or condition label on this specimen signifies: around 19 received Ad26.COV2.S at low or high dose, single or two shots; roughly five received placebo; per-sample allocation not given. For vaccine and placebo recipients, the sequenced repertoires came from samples collected on day 63 after the first injection.

The sample was peripheral blood, taken in a trial of Ad26.COV2.S vaccine versus placebo. All receptors derive from a person aged 18-65 years who received the Ad26.COV2.S COVID-19 vaccine or a placebo.

The chain carries TRBV6-5 and TRBJ2-3; D is perhaps TRBD1 or TRBD2 (5 bases each). The CDR3 is made up of 13 amino acids. Trimming took 6 bases from V and 0 from J, leaving 7 bases between them. Per the germline V gene, CDR1 is MNHEY and CDR2 is SVGAGI. The CDR3 here is CASSRDSTDTQYF. The CDR3 coding sequence is TGTGCCAGCAGCCGGGACAGCACAGATACGCAGTATTTT.

The V call is TRBV3-1 (or the pseudogene TRBV3-2), the J call TRBJ1-2, with TRBD1 matching 11 bases. The CDR3 loop spans 14 amino acids. Germline CDR1 reads LGHDT; CDR2 reads YNNKEL (reference sequence). The V segment lost 7 bases and the J segment 8 bases; nucleotides outside the gene matches: 9. The CDR3 nucleotides read TGTGCCAGCAACACGGACAGGGGGCGAGGGGGCTACACCTTC. Translated: CASNTDRGRGGYTF.

Only a few counts were recorded for this clone. J is TRBJ2-2 and V is TRBV10-3; 10 nucleotides agree with TRBD1. This CDR3 comprises 15 residues. Trimming took 11 bases from V and 1 from J; bases not matched to a gene: 7. CDR1 is ENHRY and CDR2 is SYGVKD in the germline V gene. The CDR3 DNA sequence: TGTGCCGCGGGGACAGGGGTAGGGAACACCGGGGAGCTGTTTTTT. It translates to CAAGTGVGNTGELFF.

This rearrangement joins TRBV7-6 to TRBJ2-3; D might be TRBD2 (5 bases). From germline, CDR1 is SGHVS and CDR2 FNYEAQ. Between the trimmed V and J ends, which lost 0 bases and 2 bases, there was a span of 15 bases. This CDR3 is 17 amino acids long. CDR3 protein: CASSLAISDSPTDTQYF. The CDR3, as DNA: TGTGCCAGCAGCTTAGCTATTTCGGACTCCCCCACAGATACGCAGTATTTT.

This chain's CDR3 is CASSLGVYEYF. CDR3 sequence (DNA): TGTGCCAGCAGTTTGGGGGTTTACGAGTATTTT. The chain links TRBV12-3 or TRBV12-4 to TRBJ2-3; D may be TRBD1 or TRBD2 (5 bases each). V lost 3 bases, J lost 13 bases, and 11 bases lay in between. The CDR3 sequence is 11 residues long.

The rearrangement uses TRBV5-1 and TRBJ2-2; 9 bases match TRBD2. The germline gives CDR1 SGHRS, CDR2 YFSETQ. CDR3 length: 17 residues. V lost 2 bases, J lost 1 base, and 6 bases stayed unmatched. DNA of the CDR3: TGCGCCAGCAGCTTACGGCGGGAGGGCCGGAACACCGGGGAGCTGTTTTTT. Translated: CASSLRREGRNTGELFF.

The chain has TRBV19 and TRBJ2-1; TRBD2 matches 9 bases. The ends lost 3 bases at V and 7 bases at J; junction bases unmatched: 13. The germline V gene encodes CDR1 LNHDA and CDR2 SQIVND (reference sequence). There are 17 residues in the CDR3. CDR3 bases: TGTGCCAGTAGTATCGGCTGGAGTAGCGGGGGAGGAAATGAGCAGTTCTTC. Translating gives CASSIGWSSGGGNEQFF.

The rearrangement joins TRBV4-1 to TRBJ1-4, with 7 bases aligning to TRBD1. This CDR3 is built from 15 residues. From germline, CDR1 is MGHRA and CDR2 YSYEKL. Trimming at V came to 3 bases and at J to 7 bases, leaving 8 bases not matched to a gene. DNA for the CDR3: TGCGCCAGCAGCCATCCCGGGACAGCTAGTGAAAAACTGTTTTTT. Translating gives CASSHPGTASEKLFF.

V is TRBV3-1 (or the pseudogene TRBV3-2) and J is TRBJ2-1; 7 bases map to TRBD2. Germline V CDR1 and CDR2: LGHDT, YNNKEL (reference sequence). The CDR3 runs to 15 residues. The J segment lost 4 bases and the V segment lost 0 bases, leaving 3 bases of the junction unmatched. The CDR3 nucleotides are TGTGCCAGCAGCCAAGAACGGGGGGTTTACAATGAGCAGTTCTTC. Translating gives CASSQERGVYNEQFF.

The chain carries TRBV4-1 and TRBJ1-2; D may be TRBD1 (5 bases). CDR1 is MGHRA, CDR2 YSYEKL, per germline. This CDR3 region has 15 residues. The ends were cut back, 0 bases at V and 4 bases at J, with 12 bases in the middle. Here the CDR3 DNA reads TGCGCCAGCAGCCAAGAGTGGGGACTCATCTATGGCTACACCTTC. Translated, it gives CASSQEWGLIYGYTF.

The chain joins TRBV2 to TRBJ1-2; no reliable D call. CDR1 SNHLY and CDR2 FYNNEI come from the germline V gene. Trimming cost V 3 bases and J 10 bases, with 9 bases left between them. CDR3 length: 11 residues. CDR3 DNA: TGTGCCAGCAGTGACGGTGGGGACTACACCTTC. This encodes CASSDGGDYTF. The full variable domain, its missing parts supplied by reference TRBV2 and TRBJ1-2, is EPEVTQTPSHQVTQMGQEVILRCVPISNHLYFYWYRQILGQKVEFLVSFYNNEISEKSEIFDDQFSVERPDGSNFTLKIRSTKLEDSAMYFCASSDGGDYTFGSGTRLTVV.

This chain joins TRBV28 and TRBJ2-1, with 11 bases matching TRBD1. The V and J ends lost 6 bases and 3 bases, in that order; junction bases with no gene match: 4. The CDR3 is made up of 15 amino acids. CDR1 is MDHEN, CDR2 SYDVKM, per germline. This CDR3 reads CASSRTGGLYNEQFF. The DNA of the CDR3 is TGTGCCAGCAGCAGGACAGGGGGCCTCTACAATGAGCAGTTCTTC.

This clone is a singleton in its sample. The chain combines TRBV14 with TRBJ1-2; a weak D match, TRBD1 (5 bases). Trimming removed 3 bases at V and 3 bases at J, with 8 bases between. In germline, CDR1 is SGHDN, CDR2 FVKESK. This CDR3 has 13 residues. Here the CDR3 DNA reads TGTGCCAGCAGCCACGGGGGGTACTATGGCTACACCTTC. As protein: CASSHGGYYGYTF.

The J gene is TRBJ1-4, the V gene TRBV4-2; D unresolved. This CDR3 is built from 14 residues. V was pared by 0 bases and J by 7 bases, with 9 bases between. Germline-derived CDR1 and CDR2 are LGHNA and YNFKEQ. CDR3 region: CASSQDRVGEKLFF. For the CDR3, the DNA is TGTGCCAGCAGCCAAGATCGGGTGGGTGAAAAACTGTTTTTT.

This clone was picked up one time. The chain joins TRBV10-1 to TRBJ2-2; D is unclear. Germline loops: CDR1 WNHNN, CDR2 SYGVQD (reference sequence). The length of the CDR3 is 11 residues. The V and J ends lost 3 bases and 6 bases respectively, with 2 bases between them. CDR3 DNA sequence: TGCGCCAGCAGTGAATCCGGGGAGCTGTTTTTT. Translation gives CASSESGELFF.

This chain joins TRBV9 and TRBJ2-7, with a tentative D call TRBD1 (6 bases). Germline CDR1 and CDR2: SGDLS and YYNGEE. The ends were cut back, 3 bases at V and 2 bases at J, with 9 bases in the middle. CDR3 size: 13 residues. CDR3 amino acids: CASSAGQTYEQYF. The CDR3 DNA sequence: TGTGCCAGCAGCGCCGGACAGACCTACGAGCAGTACTTC.

The V gene is TRBV5-1, the J gene TRBJ1-1, with 8 bases aligning to TRBD1. Germline assignment: CDR1 SGHRS and CDR2 YFSETQ. The V gene end was trimmed by 4 bases and the J gene end by 7 bases; junction bases not matched to a gene: 6. The CDR3 runs 13 residues. The CDR3 loop is CASSATGGFEAFF. The CDR3 DNA reads as TGCGCCAGCAGCGCTACAGGGGGGTTTGAAGCTTTCTTT.

This clone was counted once. V is TRBV7-6 and J is TRBJ2-6; TRBD1 matches at 8 bases. CDR3 size: 17 residues. Losses at the gene ends were 3 bases for V and 2 bases for J; bases not matched to a gene: 6. Per germline, CDR1 SGHVS and CDR2 FNYEAQ. Here the CDR3 DNA reads TGTGCCAGCAGCTTGGCAGGGGGCACCCCTGGGGCCAACGTCCTGACTTTC. It encodes CASSLAGGTPGANVLTF.

The chain links TRBV18 to TRBJ2-7; 11 bases fit TRBD1. J gave up 6 bases and V 2 bases, and 9 bases lay outside the gene matches. Germline V gene data show CDR1 as KGHSH and CDR2 as LQKENI. CDR3 length: 16 residues. As DNA, the CDR3 is TGTGCCAGCTCACCAGGGCGGGGGACAGGGGGTGCCGAGCAGTACTTC. Translating gives CASSPGRGTGGAEQYF.

The genes are TRBV21-1 and TRBJ2-7; TRBD2 reflects the table's D call only, with no check against the DNA. TRBV21-1 is deemed a pseudogene. CDR3 length equals 17 residues. CDR3 nucleotide sequence: TGTGCCAGCAGCAAAGCTACTAGCGGGAGAGGGGGTTTAGAGCAGTACTTC. It translates to CASSKATSGRGGLEQYF.

The J gene is TRBJ2-3, the V gene TRBV18, with D hard to call. The CDR3 sequence is 16 residues long. Germline-derived CDR1 and CDR2 are KGHSH and LQKENI. V was shortened by 6 bases and J by 8 bases, with 24 bases between the two germline ends. CDR3 protein: CASSGVRWGNGGTQYF. The CDR3 bases are TGTGCCAGCTCCGGCGTTAGGTGGGGAAATGGCGGTACGCAGTATTTT. Based on the CDR3 plus reference TRBV18 and TRBJ2-3, the full variable domain is NAGVMQNPRHLVRRRGQEARLRCSPMKGHSHVYWYRQLPEEGLKFMVYLQKENIIDESGMPKERFSAEFPKEGPSILRIQQVVRGDSAAYFCASSGVRWGNGGTQYFGPGTRLTVL.

V and J are TRBV7-6 and TRBJ2-7; tentatively, D is TRBD1 (6 bases). This CDR3 has 13 residues. Germline CDR1 is SGHVS and CDR2 is FNYEAQ. The germline V and J ends were trimmed by 1 base and 6 bases, with 10 bases remaining between them. In DNA, the CDR3 is TGTGCCAGCAGCTTAGGAGACAGGCTCGAGCAGTACTTC. Its translation is CASSLGDRLEQYF.